One and the same sample provided the 2 T cell receptor beta chains below, sequenced in a study of OX40 agonist ivuxolimab in advanced cancers. The assay was immunoSEQ multiplex PCR, and TCRdb's table has in-frame clones only and misses some. Counted here are roughly 34,000 clones, around 83% occurring once; the ten biggest clones make up about 2.5%. The sample was CD4+ or CD8+ T cells sorted from blood, taken in a trial of the OX40 agonist ivuxolimab. These receptors all stem from an adult with an advanced solid tumor such as melanoma, head and neck, liver or kidney cancer.

V and J are TRBV18 and TRBJ2-7; 7 bases are a match to TRBD1. The V and J ends lost 4 bases and 3 bases, in that order; junction bases with no gene match: 9. This CDR3 is 15 amino acids long. Germline CDR1 is KGHSH and CDR2 is LQKENI. The CDR3 sequence is CASSRQGAPGYEQYF. The CDR3 DNA sequence: TGTGCCAGCTCACGACAGGGAGCGCCTGGCTACGAGCAGTACTTC.

The genes are TRBV7-9 and TRBJ2-2; D is undetermined. The CDR3 consists of 16 residues. Germline V gene lookup returns CDR1 SEHNR and CDR2 FQNEAQ (reference sequence). V shed 0 bases and J shed 3 bases, with 11 bases lying between them. The CDR3 is CASSLARQVYTGELFF. The CDR3 region has the DNA TGTGCCAGCAGCTTAGCGAGGCAGGTTTACACCGGGGAGCTGTTTTTT.